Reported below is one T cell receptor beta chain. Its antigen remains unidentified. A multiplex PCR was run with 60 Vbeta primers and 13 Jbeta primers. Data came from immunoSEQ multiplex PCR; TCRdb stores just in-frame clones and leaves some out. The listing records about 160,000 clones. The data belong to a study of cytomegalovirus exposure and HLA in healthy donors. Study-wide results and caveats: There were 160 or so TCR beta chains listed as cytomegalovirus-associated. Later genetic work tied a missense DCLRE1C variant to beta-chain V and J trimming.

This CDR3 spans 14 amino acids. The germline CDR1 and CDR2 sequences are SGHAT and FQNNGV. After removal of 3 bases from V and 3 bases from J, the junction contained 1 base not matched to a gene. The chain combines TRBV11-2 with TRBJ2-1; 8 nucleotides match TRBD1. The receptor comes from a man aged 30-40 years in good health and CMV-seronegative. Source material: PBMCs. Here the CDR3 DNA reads TGTGCCAGCAGCTTCAGGGGGCACTACAATGAGCAGTTCTTC. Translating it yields CASSFRGHYNEQFF.